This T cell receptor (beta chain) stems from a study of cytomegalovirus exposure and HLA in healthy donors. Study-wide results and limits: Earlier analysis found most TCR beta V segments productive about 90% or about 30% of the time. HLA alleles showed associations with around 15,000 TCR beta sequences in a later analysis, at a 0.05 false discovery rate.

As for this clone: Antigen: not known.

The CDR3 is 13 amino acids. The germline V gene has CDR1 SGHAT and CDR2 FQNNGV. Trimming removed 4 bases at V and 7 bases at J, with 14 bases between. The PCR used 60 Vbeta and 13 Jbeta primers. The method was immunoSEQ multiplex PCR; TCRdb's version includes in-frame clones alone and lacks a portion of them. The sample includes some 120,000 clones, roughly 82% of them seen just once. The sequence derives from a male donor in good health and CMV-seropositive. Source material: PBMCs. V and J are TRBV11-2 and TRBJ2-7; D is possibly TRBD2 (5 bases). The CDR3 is CASSSLAGGEQYF. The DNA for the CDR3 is TGTGCCAGCAGCTCTCTCGCGGGCGGGGAGCAGTACTTC.